This TCR beta chain was captured by sequencing in a study of spatial heterogeneity in lung cancer (dated by TCRdb to the late 2010s). Background for the entire study: Samples were obtained from 65 to 90 patients with early-stage, untreated non-small cell lung cancer from the lung TRACERx cohort. Follow-up PBMC samples were sequenced whenever available, and the median time to follow-up was about 24 months after resection. Beta-chain transcripts were consistently detected in greater numbers than alpha-chain transcripts, which likely reflects a higher abundance of beta-chain transcripts. In the raw uncorrected reads, each unique combination of TCR and UMI appeared on average more than ten times. The study quantitatively compared TCR alpha and beta repertoires across multiple tumor regions, matched nontumor lung and blood in non-small cell lung cancer. TCR repertoire features were related to nonsynonymous mutation counts determined by whole-exome sequencing of tumor tissue. Both alpha and beta chains were TCR-sequenced in 220 or so tumor regions, roughly 70 matched nontumor lung samples and 45 to 60 PBMC samples obtained at surgery. General conclusions and limits of the study: Confirming at a functional level the hypothesis that regional TCRs recognize regional mutations was considered to require additional single-cell paired TCR alpha and beta sequencing. Only 14 patients were included in comparisons of baseline and follow-up blood repertoires. Ubiquitous expanded tumor TCRs were found in blood more often at tumor resection than at routine follow-up.

CDR3 length: 13 amino acids, cysteine to phenylalanine. The entry retains the CDR3 DNA only, 39 bases that are in frame from base 1. CDR1 SNHLY and CDR2 FYNNEI are derived from the germline V gene. Trimming takes 4 bases from V and 8 bases from J, and the germline ends sit 12 bases apart. Library prep was done by 5' RACE. The data were produced on a NextSeq 500. The TCR library protocol attached a unique molecular identifier to each TCR cDNA molecule to allow correction of PCR and sequencing errors. The authors processed their data as follows. TCR identification, UMI-based error correction and CDR3 extraction were all carried out with Decombinator tools. TCRs above a frequency of 2 per 1,000, corresponding to the top 1% of the tumor frequency distribution, were defined as expanded. Each repertoire was subsampled 100 times to 5,000 TCRs, after which Renyi diversity was computed with the R vegan package. To build CDR3 similarity networks, amino acid triplet string-kernel similarity was used, and CDR3s were connected when their pairwise similarity was above 0.82. Clones were called with MiXCR by TCRdb after fastp trimmed the public reads at Q25, and only in-frame beta chains were retained. Identical CDR3 protein sequences are pooled into one entry, listed with their most common genes and DNA. These V and J calls originate from TCRdb's pipeline instead of the authors' own analysis. Across this sample there are about 120,000 distinct CDR3 sequences, with 9% to 15% seen only once. 16% of the sample is taken by the ten largest.

In light of the paper, this sample's time point label describes: blood at routine non-recurrence follow-up after resection. Without any cell sorting, TCR sequencing was performed on whole RNA extracted either from tumor and nontumor lung tissue or from cryopreserved PBMC samples. Patients were selected for TCR sequencing only if sufficient RNA was available from at least two tumor regions. With regard to this clonotype: The antigen it recognizes is unknown. Per-base quality was not reported, and no clone a single base away is much larger than it.

This receptor was identified in a male donor with early-stage non-small cell lung cancer. Sequencing was performed on PBMCs, taken at follow-up. The chain links TRBV2 with TRBJ1-5, and TRBD1 may be the D gene, going by 5 matching bases. The CDR3 is CASSVGAGKPQHF. The DNA sequence is given as TGTGCCAGCAGTGTTGGGGCGGGAAAGCCCCAGCATTTT.